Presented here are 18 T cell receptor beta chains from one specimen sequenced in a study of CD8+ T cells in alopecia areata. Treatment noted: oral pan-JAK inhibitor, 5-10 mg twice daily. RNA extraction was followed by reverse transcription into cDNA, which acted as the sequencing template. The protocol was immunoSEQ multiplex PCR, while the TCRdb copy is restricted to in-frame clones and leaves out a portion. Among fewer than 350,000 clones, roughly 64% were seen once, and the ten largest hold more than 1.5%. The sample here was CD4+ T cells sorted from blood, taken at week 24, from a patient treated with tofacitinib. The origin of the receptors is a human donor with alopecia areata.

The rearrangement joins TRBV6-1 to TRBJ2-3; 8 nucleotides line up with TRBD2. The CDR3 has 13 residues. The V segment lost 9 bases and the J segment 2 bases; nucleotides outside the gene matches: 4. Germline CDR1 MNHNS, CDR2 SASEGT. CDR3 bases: TGTGCCAGGCCAGCGGGAGCCACAGATACGCAGTATTTT. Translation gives CARPAGATDTQYF.

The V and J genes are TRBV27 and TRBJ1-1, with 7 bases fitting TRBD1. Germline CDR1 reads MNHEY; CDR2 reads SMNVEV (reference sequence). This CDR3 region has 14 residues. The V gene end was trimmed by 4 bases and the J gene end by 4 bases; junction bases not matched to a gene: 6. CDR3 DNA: TGTGCCAGCAGTTATAGGGGACAGTCCACTGAAGCTTTCTTT. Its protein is CASSYRGQSTEAFF.

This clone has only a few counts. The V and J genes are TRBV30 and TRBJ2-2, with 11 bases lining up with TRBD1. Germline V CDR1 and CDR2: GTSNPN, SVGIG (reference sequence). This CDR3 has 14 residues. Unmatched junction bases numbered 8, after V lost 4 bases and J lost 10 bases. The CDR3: CAWTNGQGAKELFF. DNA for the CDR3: TGTGCCTGGACAAACGGACAGGGGGCGAAGGAGCTGTTTTTT.

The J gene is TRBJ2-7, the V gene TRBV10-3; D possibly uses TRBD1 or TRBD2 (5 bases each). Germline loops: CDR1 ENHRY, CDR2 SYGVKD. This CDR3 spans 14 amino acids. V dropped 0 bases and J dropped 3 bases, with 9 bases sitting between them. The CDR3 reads CAISESGGIYEQYF. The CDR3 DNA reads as TGTGCCATCAGTGAGTCTGGGGGAATCTACGAGCAGTACTTC.

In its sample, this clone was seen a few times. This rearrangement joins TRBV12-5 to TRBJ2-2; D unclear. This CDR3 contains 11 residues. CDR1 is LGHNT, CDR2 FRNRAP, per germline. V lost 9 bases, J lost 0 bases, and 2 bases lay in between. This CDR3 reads CASANTGELFF. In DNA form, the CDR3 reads TGTGCTAGCGCGAACACCGGGGAGCTGTTTTTT.

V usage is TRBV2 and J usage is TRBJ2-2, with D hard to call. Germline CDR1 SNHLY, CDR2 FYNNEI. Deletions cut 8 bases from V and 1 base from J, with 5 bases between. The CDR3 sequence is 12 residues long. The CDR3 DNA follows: TGTGCCAGCCGGGTGAACACCGGGGAGCTGTTTTTT. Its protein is CASRVNTGELFF.

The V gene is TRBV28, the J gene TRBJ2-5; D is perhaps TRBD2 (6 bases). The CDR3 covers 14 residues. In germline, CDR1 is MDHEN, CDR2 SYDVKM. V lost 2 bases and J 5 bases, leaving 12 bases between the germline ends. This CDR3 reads CASSLAGLRETQYF. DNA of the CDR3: TGTGCCAGCAGTTTAGCGGGGCTTCGGGAGACCCAGTACTTC.

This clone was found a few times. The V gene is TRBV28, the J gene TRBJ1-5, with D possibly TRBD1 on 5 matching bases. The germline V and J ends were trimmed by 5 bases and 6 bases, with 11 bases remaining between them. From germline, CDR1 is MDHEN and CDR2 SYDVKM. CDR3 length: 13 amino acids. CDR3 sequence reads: CASSGGVSQPQHF. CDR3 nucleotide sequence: TGTGCCAGCAGTGGGGGGGTCAGTCAGCCCCAGCATTTT.

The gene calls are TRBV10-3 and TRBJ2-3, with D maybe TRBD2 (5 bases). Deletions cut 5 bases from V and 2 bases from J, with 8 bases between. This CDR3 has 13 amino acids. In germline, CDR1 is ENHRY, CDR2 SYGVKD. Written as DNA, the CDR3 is TGTGCCATCAGTAGGACTGACACAGATACGCAGTATTTT. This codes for CAISRTDTDTQYF.

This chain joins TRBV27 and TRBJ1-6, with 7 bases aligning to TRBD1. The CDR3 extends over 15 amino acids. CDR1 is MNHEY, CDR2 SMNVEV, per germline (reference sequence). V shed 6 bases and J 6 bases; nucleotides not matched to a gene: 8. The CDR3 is CASSSVTGFNSPLHF. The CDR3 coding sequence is TGTGCCAGCAGCTCAGTGACAGGGTTTAATTCACCCCTCCACTTT.

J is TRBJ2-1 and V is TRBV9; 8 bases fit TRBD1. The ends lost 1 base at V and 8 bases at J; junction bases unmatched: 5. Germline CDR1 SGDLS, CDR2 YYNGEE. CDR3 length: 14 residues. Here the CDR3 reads CASSVMDRVDEQFF. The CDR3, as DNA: TGTGCCAGCAGCGTAATGGACAGGGTGGATGAGCAGTTCTTC.

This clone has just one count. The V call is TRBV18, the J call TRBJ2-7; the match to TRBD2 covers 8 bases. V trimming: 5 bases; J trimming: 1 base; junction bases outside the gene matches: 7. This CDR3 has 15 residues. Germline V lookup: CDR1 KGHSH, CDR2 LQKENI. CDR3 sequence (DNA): TGTGCCAGCTCATTACTAGCGGCACCTTCCTACGAGCAGTACTTC. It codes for CASSLLAAPSYEQYF.

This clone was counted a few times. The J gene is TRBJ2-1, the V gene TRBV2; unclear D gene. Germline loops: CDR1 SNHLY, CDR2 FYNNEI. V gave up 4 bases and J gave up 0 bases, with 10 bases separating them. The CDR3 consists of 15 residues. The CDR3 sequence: CASSVNSNSYNEQFF. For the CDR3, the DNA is TGTGCCAGCAGTGTAAACTCCAACTCCTACAATGAGCAGTTCTTC. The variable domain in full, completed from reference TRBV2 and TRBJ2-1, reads EPEVTQTPSHQVTQMGQEVILRCVPISNHLYFYWYRQILGQKVEFLVSFYNNEISEKSEIFDDQFSVERPDGSNFTLKIRSTKLEDSAMYFCASSVNSNSYNEQFFGPGTRLTVL.

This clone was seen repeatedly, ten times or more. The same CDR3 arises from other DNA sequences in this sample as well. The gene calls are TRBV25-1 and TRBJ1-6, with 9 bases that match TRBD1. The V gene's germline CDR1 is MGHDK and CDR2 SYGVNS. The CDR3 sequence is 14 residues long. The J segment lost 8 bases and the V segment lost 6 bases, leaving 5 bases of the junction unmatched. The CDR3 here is CASSLTGGDSPLHF. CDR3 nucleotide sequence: TGTGCCAGCAGCCTGACAGGGGGAGATTCACCCCTCCACTTT. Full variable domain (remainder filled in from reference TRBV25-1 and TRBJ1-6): EADIYQTPRYLVIGTGKKITLECSQTMGHDKMYWYQQDPGMELHLIHYSYGVNSTEKGDLSSESTVSRIRTEHFPLTLESARPSHTSQYLCASSLTGGDSPLHFGNGTRLTVT.

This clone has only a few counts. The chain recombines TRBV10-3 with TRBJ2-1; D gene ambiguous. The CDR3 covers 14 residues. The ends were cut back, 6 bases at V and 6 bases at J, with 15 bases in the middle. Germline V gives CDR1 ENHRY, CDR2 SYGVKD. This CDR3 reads CAISSHPSGNEQFF. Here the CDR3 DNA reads TGTGCCATCAGCTCCCATCCGTCCGGCAATGAGCAGTTCTTC.

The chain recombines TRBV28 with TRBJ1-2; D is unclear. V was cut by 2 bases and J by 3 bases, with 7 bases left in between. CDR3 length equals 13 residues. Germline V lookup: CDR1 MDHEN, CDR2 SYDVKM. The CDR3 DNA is TGTGCCAGCAGTTTACGCGGGGACTATGGCTACACCTTC. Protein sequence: CASSLRGDYGYTF.

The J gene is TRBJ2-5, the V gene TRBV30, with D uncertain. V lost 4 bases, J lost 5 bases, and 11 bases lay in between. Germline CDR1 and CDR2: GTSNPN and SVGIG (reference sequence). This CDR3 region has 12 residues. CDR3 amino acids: CAWNAKVETQYF. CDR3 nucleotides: TGTGCCTGGAATGCCAAGGTTGAGACCCAGTACTTC.

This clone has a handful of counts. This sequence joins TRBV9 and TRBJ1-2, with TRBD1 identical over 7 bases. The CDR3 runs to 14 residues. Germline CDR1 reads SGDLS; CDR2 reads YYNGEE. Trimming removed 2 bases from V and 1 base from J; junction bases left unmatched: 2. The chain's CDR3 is CASSVQGVNYGYTF. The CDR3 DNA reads TGTGCCAGCAGCGTCCAGGGGGTTAACTATGGCTACACCTTC.